The 26 T cell receptor beta chains below were found in one sample sequenced in a study of shared clonotypes between healthy human individuals. Sequencing was performed with immunoSEQ multiplex PCR; in TCRdb, only in-frame clones are kept and a portion is missing. Here the sample spans 2 million to 2.5 million clones, about 94% being singletons. Sequenced material: naive CD4+ T cells sorted from blood. Noted subset: CD45RA+ positively selected. The receptor set was obtained from a man aged 18-30 years in good health.

V is TRBV7-9 and J is TRBJ2-5; 11 nucleotides agree with TRBD2. This CDR3 has 19 residues. The J segment lost 1 base and the V segment lost 5 bases, leaving 15 bases of the junction unmatched. Germline assignment: CDR1 SEHNR and CDR2 FQNEAQ (reference sequence). CDR3 sequence reads: CASSPNIFTSGSFQETQYF. The CDR3 coding sequence is TGTGCCAGCAGCCCAAATATATTCACTAGCGGGAGCTTCCAAGAGACCCAGTACTTC.

This chain joins TRBV6-1 and TRBJ1-2; D gene uncertain. Germline CDR1 reads MNHNS; CDR2 reads SASEGT. The CDR3 is 16 amino acids. Trimming took off 0 bases at V and 10 bases at J, with 21 bases between the two ends. The CDR3 loop is CASSEAYGVGVGIYTF. Here the CDR3 DNA reads TGTGCCAGCAGTGAAGCCTACGGGGTCGGGGTCGGCATCTACACCTTC.

On this clone: Other DNA sequences in this sample translate to the same CDR3. The V and J genes are TRBV11-2 and TRBJ1-1; TRBD1 might be the D (5 bases). Deletions cut 0 bases from V and 0 bases from J, with 8 bases between. This CDR3 is built from 15 residues. Germline-derived CDR1 and CDR2 are SGHAT and FQNNGV. The CDR3 is CASSLEGRVNTEAFF. In DNA form, the CDR3 reads TGTGCCAGCAGCTTAGAGGGCAGGGTGAACACTGAAGCTTTCTTT.

The sample holds one count of this clone. Distinct nucleotide sequences in the sample also encode this CDR3. The CDR3 spells CASSRDPNQPQHF. CDR3 nucleotide sequence: TGTGCCAGCAGCCGGGACCCCAATCAGCCCCAGCATTTT. The chain links TRBV6-5 to TRBJ1-5; D may be TRBD1 (5 bases). Germline V CDR1 and CDR2: MNHEY, SVGAGI. V dropped 6 bases and J dropped 3 bases, with 9 bases sitting between them. This CDR3 is 13 amino acids long.

Notes on this clone: Additional DNA sequences in this sample encode the identical CDR3. The chain uses TRBV6-5 and TRBJ2-7, with 11 bases identical to TRBD1. This CDR3 contains 13 residues. CDR1 and CDR2 from the germline V gene are MNHEY and SVGAGI. The ends lost 8 bases at V and 1 base at J; junction bases unmatched: 1. CDR3 nucleotides: TGTGCCAGCGGACAGGGGGCGTCCTACGAGCAGTACTTC. Translation gives CASGQGASYEQYF.

J is TRBJ1-1 and V is TRBV4-3; TRBD1 might be the D (5 bases). V lost 0 bases to trimming and J lost 1 base, with 18 bases between them. This CDR3 is 18 amino acids long. In germline, CDR1 is LGHNA, CDR2 YSLEER. For the CDR3, the DNA is TGCGCCAGCAGCCAAGATCTGGGGCAGCACAGCGGGAACACTGAAGCTTTCTTT. Protein: CASSQDLGQHSGNTEAFF.

In nucleotides, the CDR3 is TGTGCCTGGAGTAAGGCGACAAGCGCCGGGGAGCTGTTTTTT. Translating gives CAWSKATSAGELFF. This sequence joins TRBV30 and TRBJ2-2; D gene unclear. The germline V and J ends were trimmed by 2 bases and 6 bases, with 13 bases remaining between them. This CDR3 comprises 14 residues. Per the germline V gene, CDR1 is GTSNPN and CDR2 is SVGIG (reference sequence).

V and J are TRBV28 and TRBJ1-2, with 10 bases that match TRBD1. This CDR3 has 14 amino acids. V trimming: 2 bases; J trimming: 8 bases; junction bases outside the gene matches: 5. Germline values: CDR1 MDHEN, CDR2 SYDVKM. CDR3 in amino acids: CASSLDRGREGYTF. The CDR3 nucleotides are TGTGCCAGCAGTTTAGACAGGGGGCGCGAAGGCTACACCTTC.

CDR3 protein: CASSPGMTGLDEQYF. CDR3 sequence (DNA): TGTGCCAGCTCACCGGGAATGACAGGGCTCGACGAGCAGTACTTC. V gene TRBV18 combines with J gene TRBJ2-7; TRBD1 matches at 7 bases. Germline CDR1 reads KGHSH; CDR2 reads LQKENI. V was pared by 3 bases and J by 5 bases, with 10 bases of the junction left unmatched. The CDR3 length is 15 residues.

This sequence joins TRBV10-1 and TRBJ2-3; no clear D gene. This CDR3 spans 15 amino acids. Germline values: CDR1 WNHNN, CDR2 SYGVQD (reference sequence). V shed 6 bases and J shed 1 base, with 14 bases lying between them. The CDR3 here is CASSSSLTGTDTQYF. The CDR3 region has the DNA TGCGCCAGCAGCTCATCCTTAACAGGCACAGATACGCAGTATTTT.

The chain joins TRBV6-1 to TRBJ1-6; D unresolved. The CDR3 covers 16 residues. Trimming pared 0 bases from V and 8 bases from J, leaving 14 bases between. Germline V lookup: CDR1 MNHNS, CDR2 SASEGT. The CDR3 protein is CASSEAPAANDSPLHF. CDR3 bases: TGTGCCAGCAGTGAAGCGCCCGCTGCCAATGATTCACCCCTCCACTTT.

The sample holds a few counts of this clone. Other DNA sequences from this sample encode an identical CDR3 as well. The chain recombines TRBV27 with TRBJ2-5, with D hard to call. Trimming left V 3 bases short and J 4 bases short, with 3 bases between. The CDR3 sequence is 11 residues long. Germline assignment: CDR1 MNHEY and CDR2 SMNVEV (reference sequence). Here the CDR3 DNA reads TGTGCCAGCAGTTTCCGAGAGACCCAGTACTTC. Encoded protein: CASSFRETQYF.

V is TRBV6-5 and J is TRBJ2-2; D is undetermined. Trimming left V 6 bases short and J 4 bases short, with 15 bases between. This CDR3 region has 15 residues. Per the germline V gene, CDR1 is MNHEY and CDR2 is SVGAGI. The CDR3 is CASSPLPRSTGELFF. The CDR3 DNA follows: TGTGCCAGCAGCCCCCTTCCAAGGAGCACCGGGGAGCTGTTTTTT.

The chain employs TRBV18 and TRBJ2-5, with TRBD2 as a possible D gene (6 bases). Germline CDR1 reads KGHSH; CDR2 reads LQKENI. V was trimmed by 3 bases and J by 1 base, leaving 12 bases between them. This CDR3 is built from 15 residues. The CDR3 sequence is CASSPTAGAQETQYF. CDR3 DNA: TGTGCCAGCTCACCGACAGCGGGTGCCCAAGAGACCCAGTACTTC.

The chain is built from TRBV6-4 and TRBJ1-6; D unresolved. The CDR3 is 14 residues long. CDR1 and CDR2 (germline): MRHNA, SNTAGT. Trimming took 2 bases from V and 12 from J, leaving 14 bases between them. The CDR3 nucleotides read TGTGCCAGCAGTGACCGGGCCTTTATATTACCCCTCCACTTT. Its translation: CASSDRAFILPLHF.

The V and J genes are TRBV4-1 and TRBJ1-3; D remains unclear. The germline V gene has CDR1 MGHRA and CDR2 YSYEKL. This CDR3 comprises 16 residues. V was pared by 0 bases and J by 0 bases, with 9 bases between. The CDR3 region has the DNA TGCGCCAGCAGCCAAGAATACCGCTACTCTGGAAACACCATATATTTT. Its protein product is CASSQEYRYSGNTIYF.

V and J are TRBV2 and TRBJ2-5; no firm D call. V was trimmed by 1 base and J by 5 bases, leaving 11 bases between them. The CDR3 has 14 residues. Germline V gene data show CDR1 as SNHLY and CDR2 as FYNNEI. DNA of the CDR3: TGTGCCAGCAGTGAAGGCATCGGAGTGGAGACCCAGTACTTC. It specifies CASSEGIGVETQYF. Full variable domain (missing parts from reference TRBV2 and TRBJ2-5): EPEVTQTPSHQVTQMGQEVILRCVPISNHLYFYWYRQILGQKVEFLVSFYNNEISEKSEIFDDQFSVERPDGSNFTLKIRSTKLEDSAMYFCASSEGIGVETQYFGPGTRLLVL.

J is TRBJ2-6 and V is TRBV5-1, with D possibly TRBD1 on 5 matching bases. The CDR3 is 15 residues long. CDR1 is SGHRS, CDR2 YFSETQ, per germline. V dropped 4 bases and J dropped 2 bases, with 10 bases sitting between them. CDR3 sequence: CASSRGEPGANVLTF. DNA for the CDR3: TGCGCCAGCAGCAGGGGTGAGCCTGGGGCCAACGTCCTGACTTTC.

A word on this clone: Additional DNA sequences in this sample encode the identical CDR3. V usage is TRBV5-1 and J usage is TRBJ1-1; a possible D gene is TRBD1 (6 bases). The CDR3 has 15 amino acids. Trimming removed 0 bases from V and 0 bases from J, with 9 bases in between. From germline, CDR1 is SGHRS and CDR2 YFSETQ. The CDR3 region is CASSLGDRLNTEAFF. CDR3 sequence (DNA): TGCGCCAGCAGCTTGGGTGACAGGCTGAACACTGAAGCTTTCTTT.

This clone is a singleton in its sample. The chain is built from TRBV5-1 and TRBJ1-6; tentative D call: TRBD1 (5 bases). Trimming removed 0 bases at V and 9 bases at J, with 22 bases between. The CDR3 has 18 amino acids. Germline V gene lookup returns CDR1 SGHRS and CDR2 YFSETQ. The CDR3 sequence: CASSLEPQGISSGSPLHF. CDR3 sequence (DNA): TGCGCCAGCAGCTTGGAACCCCAGGGCATCTCTTCTGGTTCACCCCTCCACTTT.

The V and J genes are TRBV5-1 and TRBJ2-5, with TRBD2 matching over 9 bases. The J segment lost 6 bases and the V segment lost 0 bases, leaving 6 bases of the junction unmatched. CDR1 is SGHRS and CDR2 is YFSETQ in the germline V gene. This CDR3 has 15 residues. CDR3 residues: CASSLVASGKQTQYF. For the CDR3, the DNA is TGCGCCAGCAGCTTGGTCGCTAGCGGGAAACAGACCCAGTACTTC.

The chain combines TRBV7-9 with TRBJ2-7; a possible D gene is TRBD2 (5 bases). With 2 bases removed from V and 6 bases from J, the gap between germline ends came to 8 bases. CDR1 SEHNR and CDR2 FQNEAQ come from the germline V gene (reference sequence). The CDR3 consists of 12 residues. The CDR3 DNA reads TGTGCCAGCAGCTTAAGCGGTATCGAGCAGTACTTC. Encoded protein: CASSLSGIEQYF.

In this sample, this clone turned up once. The J gene is TRBJ2-3, the V gene TRBV5-8, with D tentatively TRBD2 (7 bases). Trimming removed 7 bases at V and 1 base at J, with 16 bases between. The CDR3 has 15 amino acids. Germline V CDR1 and CDR2: SGHTS, YDEGEE. CDR3 coding DNA: TGTGCCAGCGTAAGGACGGGGGGCGGCACAGATACGCAGTATTTT. Protein: CASVRTGGGTDTQYF.

The V gene is TRBV29-1, the J gene TRBJ1-3; D unresolved. V lost 6 bases and J 0 bases, leaving 9 bases between the germline ends. The CDR3 is 13 amino acids. Germline lookup yields CDR1 SQVTM and CDR2 ANQGSEA. CDR3 sequence reads: CSVVINSGNTIYF. DNA for the CDR3: TGCAGCGTCGTAATAAACTCTGGAAACACCATATATTTT.

The chain's CDR3 is CASSVGPPVTGAGEQYF. The DNA of the CDR3 is TGTGCCAGCAGTGTAGGGCCCCCCGTCACAGGAGCCGGCGAGCAGTACTTC. The rearrangement links TRBV2 to TRBJ2-7; maybe TRBD1 (5 bases). Germline V gene sequence: CDR1 SNHLY, CDR2 FYNNEI. Trimming pared 4 bases from V and 6 bases from J, leaving 25 bases between. This CDR3 is 17 amino acids long.

V is TRBV5-4 and J is TRBJ2-1; 8 positions match TRBD2. Germline lookup yields CDR1 SGHNT and CDR2 YYREEE (reference sequence). V gave up 4 bases and J gave up 0 bases; unmatched junction bases: 12. This CDR3 spans 18 amino acids. The CDR3 nucleotides are TGTGCCAGCAGCCCAGGGACTAGTTTGCCGAGCTCCTACAATGAGCAGTTCTTC. Amino acids: CASSPGTSLPSSYNEQFF.